These T cell receptor beta chains were read from a single sample in a study of blood T cell repertoires in COVID-19. Repertoires were generated with immunoSEQ multiplex PCR, while TCRdb's copy carries only in-frame clones and drops some. Of some 290,000 clones listed, about 86% are singletons. Sequenced input: peripheral blood. The receptors were sampled from a young woman with COVID-19, enrolled during active disease. The CDR3 runs from the conserved cysteine through the conserved F or W. The order of the fields is V gene, clone size, J gene, D gene, CDR3 protein, CDR3 DNA. D genes are given only for firm matches. Only some rows state a clone size, as once, few, many or a class for expanded clones.

TRBV12-5,NA,TRBJ2-1,TRBD2,CASGFLGTRMYNEQFF,TGTGCTAGTGGTTTCCTAGGGACTAGGATGTACAATGAGCAGTTCTTC
TRBV4-1,NA,TRBJ2-7,NA,CASSQDTDKNYEQYF,TGCGCCAGCAGCCAAGATACGGACAAGAACTACGAGCAGTACTTC
TRBV20-1,NA,TRBJ1-2,TRBD1,CSASLSGQGLGGYTF,TGCAGTGCTAGTTTGTCCGGACAGGGTCTTGGCGGCTACACCTTC
TRBV27,NA,TRBJ2-3,TRBD1,CASSLAGQGAVLDTQYF,TGTGCCAGCAGTTTAGCCGGACAGGGGGCGGTGTTGGATACGCAGTATTTT
TRBV28,NA,TRBJ2-7,NA,CAIMGDQASVREQYF,TGTGCCATCATGGGCGATCAAGCCTCCGTACGCGAGCAGTACTTC
TRBV12-3/TRBV12-4,NA,TRBJ1-2,NA,CASTIEDYGYTF,TGTGCCAGCACCATCGAGGACTATGGCTACACCTTC
TRBV6-4,NA,TRBJ2-2,NA,CASSEGLVMGTGELFF,TGTGCCAGCAGTGAAGGACTTGTTATGGGTACCGGGGAGCTGTTTTTT
TRBV5-1,NA,TRBJ2-7,NA,CASSFGDRNFYEQYF,TGCGCCAGCAGCTTTGGCGACAGAAACTTCTACGAGCAGTACTTC
TRBV2,NA,TRBJ2-1,TRBD1,CATKGQGNRIGEQFF,TGTGCCACGAAGGGACAGGGGAATCGTATTGGTGAGCAGTTCTTC
TRBV27,NA,TRBJ1-5,NA,CASKVQGGGQPQHF,TGTGCCAGCAAAGTGCAGGGAGGAGGTCAGCCCCAGCATTTT
TRBV11-1,NA,TRBJ1-2,NA,CASSWRGGSGYTF,TGTGCCAGCAGCTGGAGAGGTGGGAGTGGCTACACCTTC
TRBV6-5,NA,TRBJ2-1,TRBD1,CASSYSWDRGLDEQFF,TGTGCCAGCAGTTACTCGTGGGACAGGGGTCTGGATGAGCAGTTCTTC
TRBV4-1,NA,TRBJ2-7,NA,CASSQDGAASYEQYF,TGCGCCAGCAGCCAAGATGGGGCTGCCTCCTACGAGCAGTACTTC
TRBV3-1/TRBV3-2,once,TRBJ2-5,TRBD2,CASSPLGSGGMETQYF,TGTGCCAGCAGCCCCCTCGGTAGCGGGGGAATGGAGACCCAGTACTTC
TRBV27,many,TRBJ1-1,NA,CASSLMPGDTEAFF,TGTGCCAGCAGTTTAATGCCAGGGGACACTGAAGCTTTCTTT
TRBV3-1/TRBV3-2,NA,TRBJ2-7,NA,CASSQVLNGEQYF,TGTGCCAGCAGCCAAGTATTGAACGGCGAGCAGTACTTC
TRBV11-3,NA,TRBJ2-2,TRBD1,CASSPGQGTTGELFF,TGTGCCAGCAGCCCCGGACAGGGGACCACCGGGGAGCTGTTTTTT
TRBV5-1,NA,TRBJ2-1,TRBD2,CASSRGLAGYNEQFF,TGCGCCAGCAGCCGGGGACTAGCAGGTTACAATGAGCAGTTCTTC
TRBV30,NA,TRBJ2-3,NA,CAWVSGLSTDTQYF,TGTGCCTGGGTAAGCGGCCTCAGCACAGATACGCAGTATTTT
TRBV19,NA,TRBJ1-2,NA,CASSTPTAQANYGYTF,TGTGCCAGTAGTACACCGACAGCCCAAGCTAACTATGGCTACACCTTC
TRBV7-8,NA,TRBJ1-1,NA,CASSLLAGVSTEAFF,TGTGCCAGCAGCTTACTGGCAGGGGTGAGCACTGAAGCTTTCTTT
TRBV25-1,NA,TRBJ1-4,TRBD1,CASRRDRAGEKLFF,TGTGCCAGCAGGAGGGACAGGGCGGGAGAAAAACTGTTTTTT
TRBV6-1,NA,TRBJ2-2,TRBD2,CASSASGGIGGGELFF,TGTGCCAGCAGTGCGAGCGGGGGAATAGGAGGCGGGGAGCTGTTTTTT
TRBV4-1,few,TRBJ2-7,TRBD1,CASSQQLGTGIYEQYF,TGCGCCAGCAGCCAACAGCTTGGGACAGGGATCTACGAGCAGTACTTC
TRBV27,once,TRBJ2-4,TRBD2,CASSLLAGAKNIQYF,TGTGCCAGCAGTTTACTAGCGGGAGCCAAAAACATTCAGTACTTC
TRBV7-2,once,TRBJ2-7,NA,CASSLDGGIYEQYF,TGTGCCAGCAGCTTGGACGGGGGAATCTACGAGCAGTACTTC
TRBV19,NA,TRBJ1-4,TRBD1,CASTRDRGEKLFF,TGTGCCAGTACCCGGGACAGGGGAGAAAAACTGTTTTTT
TRBV19,NA,TRBJ1-5,TRBD1,CASSPSGTGAHWGLDRAQHF,TGTGCCAGTAGTCCCTCCGGGACAGGGGCTCATTGGGGATTAGATCGAGCCCAGCATTTT
TRBV30,once,TRBJ2-1,NA,CAWSRLLTYNEQFF,TGTGCCTGGAGCCGACTCCTCACCTACAATGAGCAGTTCTTC
TRBV27,NA,TRBJ2-7,NA,CASSSSGLSYEQYF,TGTGCCAGCAGTTCGTCAGGGCTTTCCTACGAGCAGTACTTC
TRBV3-1/TRBV3-2,NA,TRBJ2-7,NA,CASSQNRKPYEQYF,TGTGCCAGCAGCCAAAACAGGAAACCCTACGAGCAGTACTTC
TRBV11-2,NA,TRBJ2-7,TRBD1,CASSIVQGYEQYF,TGTGCCAGCAGCATCGTACAGGGGTATGAGCAGTACTTC
TRBV27,NA,TRBJ1-1,NA,CASSYAGANTEAFF,TGTGCCAGCAGTTATGCAGGGGCGAACACTGAAGCTTTCTTT
TRBV5-1,NA,TRBJ2-1,TRBD2,CASSLGSGDDEQFF,TGCGCCAGCAGCTTGGGGAGCGGGGACGATGAGCAGTTCTTC
TRBV9,NA,TRBJ1-5,NA,CASSGLGGASNQPQHF,TGTGCCAGCAGCGGCCTGGGGGGGGCAAGCAATCAGCCCCAGCATTTT
TRBV18,NA,TRBJ2-7,TRBD1,CASSRGTGSYEQYF,TGTGCCAGCTCAAGAGGGACAGGTTCCTACGAGCAGTACTTC
TRBV30,NA,TRBJ2-1,TRBD1,CAWSAGQAFMDEQFF,TGTGCCTGGAGTGCCGGACAGGCCTTTATGGATGAGCAGTTCTTC
TRBV6-5,NA,TRBJ1-5,TRBD1,CASGQGRPQHF,TGTGCCAGCGGACAGGGCAGGCCCCAGCATTTT
TRBV4-1,NA,TRBJ2-3,NA,CASSQDRPDTQYF,TGCGCCAGCAGCCAAGACAGGCCAGATACGCAGTATTTT
TRBV7-6,few,TRBJ2-3,TRBD1,CASSLTGTGSADTQYF,TGTGCCAGCAGCTTAACCGGGACAGGGTCGGCAGATACGCAGTATTTT
TRBV24-1,once,TRBJ2-5,NA,CATSDPTKIPETQYF,TGTGCCACCAGTGACCCGACAAAAATTCCAGAGACCCAGTACTTC
TRBV19,medium-sized,TRBJ2-2,NA,CASSLLYTGELFF,TGTGCCAGTAGTCTCCTTTACACCGGGGAGCTGTTTTTT
TRBV4-1,once,TRBJ1-1,TRBD1,CASSLRTGPDTEAFF,TGCGCCAGCAGCCTACGGACAGGGCCGGACACTGAAGCTTTCTTT
TRBV3-1/TRBV3-2,few,TRBJ2-2,NA,CASKMQGAGTGELFF,TGTGCCAGCAAAATGCAGGGTGCAGGCACCGGGGAGCTGTTTTTT
TRBV6-5,NA,TRBJ1-2,NA,CASSQGPPWGYTF,TGTGCCAGCAGTCAGGGGCCACCGTGGGGCTACACCTTC